A selection of T cell receptor beta chains follows, all from one sample in a study of blood T cells in healthy people across ages. MiXCR was run by TCRdb on the 5' RACE reads, yielding one entry per CDR3 protein. The repertoire includes around 580,000 distinct CDR3 sequences, roughly 48% of them detected once, and 20% to 25% sits in the top ten. What was sequenced was blood. The receptors here all came from a man older than 75 in good health. Each CDR3 is given with its conserved first and last residue. Fields, in order: J gene, clone size, V gene, D gene, CDR3 protein, CDR3 DNA. A D gene is named only where the DNA matches it firmly. Rows give clone size only sometimes, using once, few, many, or a class for an expanded clone.

j_call: TRBJ2-1
clone_size: -
v_call: TRBV11-1
d_call: -
cdr3_aa: CASSHPPTNEQFF
cdr3_nt: TGTGCCAGCAGCCACCCCCCTACTAATGAGCAGTTCTTC

j_call: TRBJ1-4
clone_size: few
v_call: TRBV6-5
d_call: TRBD1
cdr3_aa: CASSPISGTGYEKLFF
cdr3_nt: TGTGCCAGCAGTCCGATTTCCGGGACAGGATACGAAAAACTGTTTTTT

j_call: TRBJ2-6
clone_size: -
v_call: TRBV28
d_call: -
cdr3_aa: CASSLWGGSGANVLTF
cdr3_nt: TGTGCCAGCAGTTTATGGGGCGGCTCTGGGGCCAACGTCCTGACTTTC

j_call: TRBJ1-6
clone_size: -
v_call: TRBV5-1
d_call: -
cdr3_aa: CASSLEGYGNSPLHF
cdr3_nt: TGCGCCAGCAGCTTGGAGGGATACGGTAATTCACCCCTCCACTTT

j_call: TRBJ2-3
clone_size: few
v_call: TRBV20-1
d_call: -
cdr3_aa: CSARVPPSADTQYF
cdr3_nt: TGCAGTGCTAGAGTTCCCCCCTCGGCAGATACGCAGTATTTT

j_call: TRBJ2-1
clone_size: few
v_call: TRBV7-2
d_call: -
cdr3_aa: CASSVGGKGEQFF
cdr3_nt: TGTGCCAGCAGCGTAGGGGGTAAGGGTGAGCAGTTCTTC

j_call: TRBJ2-7
clone_size: -
v_call: TRBV5-1
d_call: -
cdr3_aa: CASSLETAGYEQYF
cdr3_nt: TGCGCCAGCAGCTTGGAAACGGCGGGTTACGAGCAGTACTTC

j_call: TRBJ2-7
clone_size: few
v_call: TRBV20-1
d_call: TRBD2
cdr3_aa: CSARGGLAGIGEQYF
cdr3_nt: TGCAGTGCTAGAGGCGGACTAGCGGGAATCGGCGAGCAGTACTTC

j_call: TRBJ2-5
clone_size: -
v_call: TRBV4-3
d_call: TRBD2
cdr3_aa: CASSQSLAGGPETQYF
cdr3_nt: TGCGCCAGCAGCCAATCGCTAGCGGGAGGGCCGGAGACCCAGTACTTC

j_call: TRBJ2-5
clone_size: once
v_call: TRBV7-2
d_call: -
cdr3_aa: CASSPWAGDRETQYF
cdr3_nt: TGTGCCAGCAGCCCATGGGCAGGGGACCGAGAGACCCAGTACTTC

j_call: TRBJ2-5
clone_size: -
v_call: TRBV12-3/TRBV12-4
d_call: -
cdr3_aa: CASSIPPGQTQYF
cdr3_nt: TGTGCCAGCAGTATTCCCCCGGGGCAGACCCAGTACTTC

j_call: TRBJ2-1
clone_size: -
v_call: TRBV9
d_call: -
cdr3_aa: CASSVGLAGAQFF
cdr3_nt: TGTGCCAGCAGCGTAGGCCTAGCCGGTGCGCAGTTCTTC

j_call: TRBJ2-1
clone_size: many
v_call: TRBV6-5
d_call: -
cdr3_aa: CATQPGLINEQFF
cdr3_nt: TGTGCCACCCAGCCAGGTCTCATCAATGAGCAGTTCTTC

j_call: TRBJ2-7
clone_size: -
v_call: TRBV20-1
d_call: -
cdr3_aa: CSARGGSYEQYF
cdr3_nt: TGCAGTGCTAGAGGCGGTTCCTACGAGCAGTACTTC

j_call: TRBJ1-4
clone_size: many
v_call: TRBV6-6
d_call: -
cdr3_aa: CASRVSRRGANEKLFF
cdr3_nt: TGTGCCAGCCGTGTGTCCAGAAGGGGGGCTAATGAAAAACTGTTTTTT

j_call: TRBJ1-2
clone_size: -
v_call: TRBV12-3/TRBV12-4
d_call: -
cdr3_aa: CASSRLRGGYGYTF
cdr3_nt: TGTGCCAGCAGCCGGCTGCGTGGGGGCTATGGCTACACCTTC

j_call: TRBJ2-5
clone_size: -
v_call: TRBV7-2
d_call: TRBD1
cdr3_aa: CASSAQGVGETQYF
cdr3_nt: TGTGCCAGCAGCGCACAGGGGGTCGGCGAGACCCAGTACTTC

j_call: TRBJ2-2
clone_size: -
v_call: TRBV5-1
d_call: -
cdr3_aa: CASSPRALTYTGELFF
cdr3_nt: TGCGCCAGCAGTCCGCGAGCGTTGACATACACCGGGGAGCTGTTTTTT

j_call: TRBJ2-1
clone_size: -
v_call: TRBV18
d_call: TRBD1
cdr3_aa: CASSPGTGEGEQFF
cdr3_nt: TGTGCCAGCTCACCAGGGACAGGGGAGGGTGAGCAGTTCTTC

j_call: TRBJ1-1
clone_size: few
v_call: TRBV10-3
d_call: -
cdr3_aa: CAISESGNTEAFF
cdr3_nt: TGTGCCATCAGTGAGTCCGGGAACACTGAAGCTTTCTTT

j_call: TRBJ2-6
clone_size: -
v_call: TRBV27
d_call: -
cdr3_aa: CASSSPRVPESGANVLTF
cdr3_nt: TGTGCCAGCAGTAGCCCACGGGTACCGGAATCTGGGGCCAACGTCCTGACTTTC

j_call: TRBJ1-2
clone_size: -
v_call: TRBV24-1
d_call: -
cdr3_aa: CATSEDTGKLKANYGYTF
cdr3_nt: TGTGCCACCAGTGAAGACACAGGGAAGTTGAAAGCTAACTATGGCTACACCTTC

j_call: TRBJ2-3
clone_size: few
v_call: TRBV7-2
d_call: TRBD2
cdr3_aa: CASSRTSGVSDTQYF
cdr3_nt: TGTGCCAGCAGCCGGACTAGCGGGGTATCAGATACGCAGTATTTT

j_call: TRBJ2-7
clone_size: few
v_call: TRBV7-2
d_call: -
cdr3_aa: CASSLAAPGMTRAYEQYF
cdr3_nt: TGTGCCAGCAGCTTAGCCGCCCCGGGGATGACGCGCGCCTACGAGCAGTACTTC

j_call: TRBJ1-2
clone_size: -
v_call: TRBV7-9
d_call: -
cdr3_aa: CASSQFNYGYTF
cdr3_nt: TGTGCCAGCAGCCAATTCAACTATGGCTACACCTTC

j_call: TRBJ1-5
clone_size: few
v_call: TRBV6-6
d_call: -
cdr3_aa: CASTRDLSISNQPQHF
cdr3_nt: TGTGCCAGCACCCGGGACCTATCAATTAGCAATCAGCCCCAGCATTTT

j_call: TRBJ2-1
clone_size: few
v_call: TRBV6-5
d_call: TRBD2
cdr3_aa: CASSSFTTSGSTYNEQFF
cdr3_nt: TGTGCCAGCAGTTCCTTCACGACTAGCGGGAGTACCTACAATGAGCAGTTCTTC

j_call: TRBJ2-5
clone_size: -
v_call: TRBV18
d_call: TRBD1
cdr3_aa: CASSLAGQGLNERYF
cdr3_nt: TGTGCCAGCTCACTTGCGGGACAGGGGCTGAACGAGCGGTACTTC